The next 25 T cell receptor beta chains were all read from a single sample in a study of PD-1 blockade in classical Hodgkin lymphoma. Data came from immunoSEQ multiplex PCR; TCRdb stores just in-frame clones and leaves some out. The table lists about 93,000 clones, about 93% of them singletons. The patients all showed relapse after autologous stem cell transplantation, while their brentuximab vedotin exposure varied. The sequencing here drew on peripheral blood mononuclear cells (PBMCs), taken before the second cycle of nivolumab. These receptors were obtained from a human donor with classical Hodgkin lymphoma.

The rearrangement uses TRBV28 and TRBJ1-5; D is ambiguous. Trimming left V 7 bases short and J 2 bases short, with 12 bases between. Germline CDR1 and CDR2: MDHEN and SYDVKM. The CDR3 length is 14 residues. The CDR3 region has the DNA TGTGCCAGCACTGGGCGGATCCGCAATCAGCCCCAGCATTTT. Protein sequence: CASTGRIRNQPQHF.

The chain links TRBV5-1 to TRBJ2-7, with 9 nucleotides matching TRBD1. J was trimmed by 2 bases and V by 7 bases; bases with no gene match: 7. Per the germline V gene, CDR1 is SGHRS and CDR2 is YFSETQ. The CDR3 is 14 residues long. The CDR3 here is CASQPGQGPYEQYF. In nucleotides, the CDR3 is TGCGCCAGCCAACCGGGACAGGGACCCTACGAGCAGTACTTC.

V gene TRBV5-5 combines with J gene TRBJ2-1, with 8 bases lining up with TRBD2. Germline CDR1 reads SGHKS; CDR2 reads YYEKEE (reference sequence). This CDR3 region has 16 residues. Unmatched junction bases numbered 11, after V lost 4 bases and J lost 5 bases. For the CDR3, the DNA is TGTGCCAGCAGCCCGATAGCGGGACGGGGGAACAATGAGCAGTTCTTC. Translation gives CASSPIAGRGNNEQFF.

The chain has TRBV5-8 and TRBJ1-1, with a possible D match to TRBD1 (5 bases). This CDR3 region has 15 residues. Trimming pared 0 bases from V and 0 bases from J, leaving 9 bases between. Germline V CDR1 and CDR2: SGHTS, YDEGEE. CDR3 nucleotide sequence: TGTGCCAGCAGCTTGGAAGCAGGGTTGAACACTGAAGCTTTCTTT. Translating gives CASSLEAGLNTEAFF.

The rearrangement joins TRBV25-1 to TRBJ2-3; unclear D gene. CDR1 is MGHDK, CDR2 SYGVNS, per germline. The CDR3 runs 12 residues. V dropped 1 base and J dropped 5 bases, with 4 bases sitting between them. This chain's CDR3 is CASSEWVDTQYF. The CDR3, as DNA: TGTGCCAGCAGTGAATGGGTAGATACGCAGTATTTT.

This sequence joins TRBV6-5 and TRBJ1-3; possible D gene TRBD1, 6 bases. V was clipped by 0 bases and J by 5 bases, with 11 bases between them. This CDR3 has 15 residues. Germline CDR1 is MNHEY and CDR2 is SVGAGI. As DNA, the CDR3 is TGTGCCAGCAGTTACTCCCAGGACAGCCGAAACACCATATATTTT. Its protein is CASSYSQDSRNTIYF.

The chain is built from TRBV7-9 and TRBJ2-1; 9 nucleotides line up with TRBD2. This CDR3 has 18 amino acids. J lost 8 bases, V lost 5 bases, and 19 bases had no gene match. Germline V gives CDR1 SEHNR, CDR2 FQNEAQ (reference sequence). CDR3 nucleotides: TGTGCCAGCAGCAGCACCCCGGGCGGGACTAGCTTCTGGGATGAGCAGTTCTTC. Translated: CASSSTPGGTSFWDEQFF.

The V call is TRBV6-5, the J call TRBJ1-4; TRBD1 is a possible D gene (5 bases). Germline lookup yields CDR1 MNHEY and CDR2 SVGAGI. CDR3 length: 12 residues. Trimming left V 2 bases short and J 8 bases short, with 6 bases between. CDR3 nucleotides: TGTGCCAGCAGTTACCGGACAGAAAAACTGTTTTTT. Encoded protein: CASSYRTEKLFF.

This clone occurred once. This sequence joins TRBV5-4 and TRBJ2-5, with D unresolved. In germline, CDR1 is SGHNT, CDR2 YYREEE (reference sequence). The V gene lost 2 bases and the J gene lost 5 bases, with 7 bases spanning the gap. The CDR3 consists of 12 residues. CDR3: CASSFRRETQYF. For the CDR3, the DNA is TGTGCCAGCAGCTTTCGGCGGGAGACCCAGTACTTC.

The V call is TRBV5-6, the J call TRBJ1-2; D is ambiguous. CDR1 is SGHDT and CDR2 is YYEEEE in the germline V gene. V dropped 0 bases and J dropped 10 bases, with 10 bases sitting between them. The CDR3 is made up of 12 amino acids. CDR3 DNA sequence: TGTGCCAGCAGCTTGGGTGTAAAAGTCTACACCTTC. Translation gives CASSLGVKVYTF.

The chain couples TRBV27 to TRBJ2-7; 10 nucleotides agree with TRBD2. Germline V gene data show CDR1 as MNHEY and CDR2 as SMNVEV (reference sequence). V lost 3 bases and J lost 1; bases outside the gene matches: 9. The CDR3 is 17 residues long. CDR3 DNA: TGTGCCAGCAGTTTGTCCTCCACTAGCGGGGCTTCCTACGAGCAGTACTTC. Protein sequence: CASSLSSTSGASYEQYF.

This chain joins TRBV23-1 and TRBJ2-2; TRBD2 agrees at 11 bases. TRBV23-1 is designated an ORF whose function remains uncertain. The CDR3 runs to 15 residues. V was clipped by 2 bases and J by 6 bases; unmatched bases: 2. CDR3 bases: TGCGCCAGCAGTCAAATAGCGGGAGGGCCCGGGGAGCTGTTTTTT. Its protein is CASSQIAGGPGELFF.

This chain links TRBV6-6 with TRBJ2-6; D gene ambiguous. Trimming took off 6 bases at V and 0 bases at J, with 6 bases between the two ends. The CDR3 totals 14 residues. Germline lookup yields CDR1 MNHNY and CDR2 SVGAGI (reference sequence). The CDR3 is CASSQSSGANVLTF. The CDR3 region has the DNA TGTGCCAGCAGCCAGAGCTCTGGGGCCAACGTCCTGACTTTC.

The rearrangement uses TRBV7-3 and TRBJ1-1; D call uncertain. The CDR3 consists of 13 residues. Trimming stripped 3 bases from V and 1 base from J, with 6 bases between. Looked up from germline, CDR1 is SGHTA and CDR2 is FQGTGA. In nucleotides, the CDR3 is TGTGCCAGCAGCTTTTCTGAGAACACTGAAGCTTTCTTT. Amino acids: CASSFSENTEAFF.

The chain employs TRBV27 and TRBJ2-1; 12 positions match TRBD2. J lost 7 bases, V lost 5 bases, and 6 bases had no gene match. Germline V gene sequence: CDR1 MNHEY, CDR2 SMNVEV (reference sequence). This CDR3 comprises 15 residues. CDR3 amino acids: CASSLGLAGLNEQFF. The CDR3 DNA follows: TGTGCCAGCAGTCTGGGACTAGCGGGCCTAAATGAGCAGTTCTTC.

The rearrangement uses TRBV29-1 and TRBJ2-5, with 12 bases fitting TRBD2. Germline V gene data show CDR1 as SQVTM and CDR2 as ANQGSEA. V shed 4 bases, J shed 5 bases, and the junction held 11 bases outside the gene matches. This CDR3 comprises 16 residues. The CDR3 DNA reads as TGCAGCGTTGGGGCACTAGCGGGAGGTTCCGGGGAGACCCAGTACTTC. This sequence encodes CSVGALAGGSGETQYF. The whole variable domain, filled in from reference TRBV29-1 and TRBJ2-5, reads SAVISQKPSRDICQRGTSLTIQCQVDSQVTMMFWYRQQPGQSLTLIATANQGSEATYESGFVIDKFPISRPNLTFSTLTVSNMSPEDSSIYLCSVGALAGGSGETQYFGPGTRLLVL.

This clone was counted a single time. The chain links TRBV4-1 to TRBJ2-5, with TRBD2 matching over 7 bases. The CDR3 is made up of 19 amino acids. Germline CDR1 reads MGHRA; CDR2 reads YSYEKL. V shed 3 bases, J shed 5 bases, and the junction held 21 bases outside the gene matches. CDR3 DNA: TGCGCCAGCAGCCAGGGAATCGGGAACTCTGGACTAGGTCGTGAGACCCAGTACTTC. Translating it yields CASSQGIGNSGLGRETQYF.

This clone was found once. The chain employs TRBV29-1 and TRBJ2-7, with 10 bases that match TRBD1. Trimming at V came to 6 bases and at J to 3 bases, leaving 5 bases not matched to a gene. CDR1 is SQVTM and CDR2 is ANQGSEA in the germline V gene. CDR3 length: 13 residues. The DNA for the CDR3 is TGCAGCGTGACAGGGACAGGGGACTACGAGCAGTACTTC. Protein product: CSVTGTGDYEQYF.

The count of this clone is one. The genes are TRBV11-3 and TRBJ1-1; D is possibly TRBD1 (6 bases). This CDR3 region has 15 residues. Looked up from germline, CDR1 is SGHNT and CDR2 is YENEEA. V was cut by 2 bases and J by 4 bases, with 14 bases left in between. The CDR3 here is CASSLTGSQGTEAFF. The CDR3 DNA sequence: TGTGCCAGCAGCTTAACAGGGTCGCAAGGCACTGAAGCTTTCTTT.

The DNA of the CDR3 is TGTGCCAGCAGCTTGTGGGTGTCTCGCCCTCAAGAGACCCAGTACTTC. Its protein is CASSLWVSRPQETQYF. This rearrangement joins TRBV5-6 to TRBJ2-5; no reliable D call. Germline V lookup: CDR1 SGHDT, CDR2 YYEEEE. The V end was cut by 1 base, the J end by 2 bases, with 15 bases between. The CDR3 spans 16 residues.

The chain couples TRBV5-1 to TRBJ1-2; the D is unclear. The V and J ends lost 0 bases and 1 base respectively, with 16 bases between them. Germline V gives CDR1 SGHRS, CDR2 YFSETQ. This CDR3 has 17 amino acids. The CDR3 spells CASSLVPTDTFNYGYTF. DNA for the CDR3: TGCGCCAGCAGCTTGGTCCCTACAGATACCTTTAACTATGGCTACACCTTC. Variable domain in full (rest from reference TRBV5-1 and TRBJ1-2): KAGVTQTPRYLIKTRGQQVTLSCSPISGHRSVSWYQQTPGQGLQFLFEYFSETQRNKGNFPGRFSGRQFSNSRSEMNVSTLELGDSALYLCASSLVPTDTFNYGYTFGSGTRLTVV.

The CDR3 is CASSRIAGGPLEQYF. The CDR3 nucleotides are TGTGCCAGCAGTCGGATAGCGGGAGGGCCACTCGAGCAGTACTTC. The rearrangement uses TRBV25-1 and TRBJ2-7; TRBD2 agrees at 11 bases. Germline trimming cut 5 bases from V and 6 bases from J; bases unmatched to any gene: 9. CDR1 is MGHDK and CDR2 is SYGVNS in the germline V gene. The CDR3 covers 15 residues.

The chain links TRBV30 to TRBJ2-4; the D is unclear. The germline gives CDR1 GTSNPN, CDR2 SVGIG (reference sequence). The V and J ends lost 2 bases and 0 bases respectively, with 11 bases between them. There are 15 residues in the CDR3. The CDR3 is CAWSPNRLAKNIQYF. The CDR3 nucleotides are TGTGCCTGGAGTCCCAACCGGCTAGCCAAAAACATTCAGTACTTC.

This clone was picked up one time. The genes are TRBV28 and TRBJ2-7, with 9 positions matching TRBD1. Looked up from germline, CDR1 is MDHEN and CDR2 is SYDVKM. The CDR3 loop spans 14 amino acids. Trimming removed 4 bases from V and 4 bases from J; junction bases left unmatched: 5. In DNA, the CDR3 is TGTGCCAGCAGTTCGGGACAGGGCGGGTACGAGCAGTACTTC. Translation: CASSSGQGGYEQYF.

The rearrangement uses TRBV28 and TRBJ1-4; 8 bases map to TRBD1. Germline V gene lookup returns CDR1 MDHEN and CDR2 SYDVKM. V lost 6 bases, J lost 5 bases, and 14 bases stayed unmatched. The CDR3 has 17 residues. The DNA of the CDR3 is TGTGCCAGCAGGCGGAAATCGCCGGGACAGGCGAATGAAAAACTGTTTTTT. Translated: CASRRKSPGQANEKLFF.